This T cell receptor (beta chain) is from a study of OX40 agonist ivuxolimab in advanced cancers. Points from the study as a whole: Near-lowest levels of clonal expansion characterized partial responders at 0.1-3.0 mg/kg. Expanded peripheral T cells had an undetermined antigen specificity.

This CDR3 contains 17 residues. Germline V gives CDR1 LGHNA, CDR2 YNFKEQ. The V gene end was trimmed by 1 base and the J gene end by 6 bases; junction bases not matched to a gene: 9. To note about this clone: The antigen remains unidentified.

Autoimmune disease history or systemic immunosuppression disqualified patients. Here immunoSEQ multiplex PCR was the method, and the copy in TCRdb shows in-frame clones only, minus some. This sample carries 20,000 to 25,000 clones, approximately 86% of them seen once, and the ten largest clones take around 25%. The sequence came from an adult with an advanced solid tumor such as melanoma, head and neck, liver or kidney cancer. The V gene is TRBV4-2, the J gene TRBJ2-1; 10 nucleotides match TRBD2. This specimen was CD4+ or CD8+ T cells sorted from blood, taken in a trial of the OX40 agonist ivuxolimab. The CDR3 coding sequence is TGTGCCAGCAGCCAAGTAGGGCTAGCGGGAGATCGCAATGAGCAGTTCTTC. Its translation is CASSQVGLAGDRNEQFF.